This T cell receptor (beta chain) was captured in a study of radiation and T cells in renal cell carcinoma. Study-level findings and limits: In blood, top tumor clones expanded by 2 weeks, shrinking by 4.

Note on this clone: Its antigen is unidentified.

V was trimmed by 4 bases and J by 5 bases, leaving 17 bases between them. Looked up from germline, CDR1 is SGHTS and CDR2 is YDEGEE. The CDR3 totals 15 residues. Clones were read by immunoSEQ multiplex PCR, and TCRdb kept only the in-frame ones, dropping some. The sample holds roughly 120,000 clones, over 75% seen once. Time point: blood 2 weeks post-SBRT. Treatment: 15 Gy SBRT to primary tumor, nephrectomy 4 weeks later. Serial blood draws occurred at baseline and 2 and 4 weeks post-SBRT. The clonotype was recovered from a woman aged 55-70 years with renal cell carcinoma. The chain links TRBV5-8 to TRBJ2-3, with D hard to call. Sequencing was performed on blood, taken from a patient whose treatment included radiotherapy and nephrectomy. The DNA of the CDR3 is TGTGCCAGCAGCCTAATCCTCCCTAAGTTAGATACGCAGTATTTT. It specifies CASSLILPKLDTQYF.